Included here is one TCR beta chain sequence, with context. Antigen: not known. The record originates from a study of blood T cells in healthy people across ages. On the study more broadly: Roughly one uniquely barcoded beta molecule per two T cells was captured. Whole-study findings and limits: Naive T cell percentage strongly correlated with TCR beta diversity. Across the age range, TCR beta diversity per million T cells fell in a roughly linear way.

The second PCR ran about 6 to 12 cycles with a sample-barcoded 5' primer and J-beta primers. Each CDR3 protein gets one entry after TCRdb re-called the 5' RACE reads with MiXCR. The table includes about 1.4 million distinct CDR3 sequences, 55% to 75% detected once. This CDR3 spans 15 amino acids. Per the germline V gene, CDR1 is SGHVS and CDR2 is FNYEAQ. V lost 1 base to trimming and J lost 1 base, with 10 bases between them. This receptor was obtained from a man aged 18 to 30 in good health. The J gene is TRBJ1-1, the V gene TRBV7-6; D not resolved. Sequenced sample: blood. In DNA, the CDR3 is TGTGCCAGCAGCTTAGGAAGCATGGGGAACACTGAAGCTTTCTTT. It encodes CASSLGSMGNTEAFF.